This TCR beta chain appears in the sequencing data of a study of T cell responses to AZD1222 COVID-19 vaccine. As for the study in general: Investigators merged groups given second doses at roughly 4 or roughly 12 weeks.

Findings and caveats of the study: The donors showed a predominance of white British ancestry and of females, with possible underestimation of clonal diversity. Spike-wide coverage was observed for vaccine-associated CD4 TCRs, with dominant responses at 160-218 and 743-854.

Produced via immunoSEQ multiplex PCR; TCRdb's table is partial and in-frame only. The sample holds 150,000 to 160,000 clones; about 88% are singletons and the top ten take around 3%. Per germline, CDR1 LGHNA and CDR2 YSLEER. The V and J ends lost 0 bases and 7 bases respectively, with 9 bases between them. The CDR3 extends over 14 amino acids. This clone was seen only once. Antigen specificity is unknown. The clonotype originates from an adult in good health. The sequences come from peripheral blood, collected on day 0 of AZD1222 vaccination. The genes are TRBV4-3 and TRBJ1-4; D is possibly TRBD1 (6 bases). CDR3 nucleotide sequence: TGCGCCAGCAGCCAAGATCGGACAGTTGAAAAACTGTTTTTT. Its protein is CASSQDRTVEKLFF.